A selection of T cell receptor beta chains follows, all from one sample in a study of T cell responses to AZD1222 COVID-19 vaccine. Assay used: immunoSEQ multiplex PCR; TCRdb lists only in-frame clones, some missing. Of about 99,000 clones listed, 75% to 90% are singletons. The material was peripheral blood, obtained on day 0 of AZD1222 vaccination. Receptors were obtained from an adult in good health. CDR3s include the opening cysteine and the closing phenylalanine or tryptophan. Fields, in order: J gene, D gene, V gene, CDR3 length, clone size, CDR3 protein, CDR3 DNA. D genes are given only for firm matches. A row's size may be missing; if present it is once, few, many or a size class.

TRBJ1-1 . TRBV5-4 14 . CASSALGQNTEAFF TGTGCCAGCAGCGCTCTGGGACAGAACACTGAAGCTTTCTTT
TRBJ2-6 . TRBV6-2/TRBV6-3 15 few CASSYEGSGANVLTF TGTGCCAGCAGTTACGAGGGCTCTGGGGCCAACGTCCTGACTTTC
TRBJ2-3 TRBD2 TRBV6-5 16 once CASSYTAAGGPDTQYF TGTGCCAGCAGTTACACTGCAGCGGGGGGGCCAGATACGCAGTATTTT
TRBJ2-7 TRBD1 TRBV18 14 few CASSPGSGGHEQYF TGTGCCAGCTCACCAGGGTCAGGGGGCCACGAGCAGTACTTC
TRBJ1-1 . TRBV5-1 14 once CASSLVGRNTEAFF TGCGCCAGCAGCTTGGTCGGGAGGAACACTGAAGCTTTCTTT
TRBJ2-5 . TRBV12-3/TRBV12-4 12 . CASSFSEETQYF TGTGCCAGCAGTTTTTCAGAAGAGACCCAGTACTTC
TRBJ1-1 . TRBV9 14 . CASTVGGANPEAFF TGTGCCAGCACCGTCGGGGGGGCGAACCCTGAAGCTTTCTTT
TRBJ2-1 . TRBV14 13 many CASSLPTDNEQFF TGTGCCAGCAGCCTCCCGACAGACAATGAGCAGTTCTTC
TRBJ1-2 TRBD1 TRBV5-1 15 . CASSLEGAENYGYTF TGCGCCAGCAGCTTGGAGGGGGCGGAAAACTATGGCTACACCTTC
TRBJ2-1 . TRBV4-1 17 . CASSQPAKGRRGNEQFF TGCGCCAGCAGCCAACCCGCTAAGGGGAGGAGGGGCAATGAGCAGTTCTTC
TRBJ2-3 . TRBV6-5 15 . CASIPAGAGTDTQYF TGTGCCAGCATCCCCGCGGGGGCGGGCACAGATACGCAGTATTTT
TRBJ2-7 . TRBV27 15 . CASSLRGLGSYEQYF TGTGCCAGCAGTTTGCGGGGATTAGGCTCCTACGAGCAGTACTTC
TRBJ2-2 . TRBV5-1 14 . CASSFSRDTGELFF TGCGCCAGCAGCTTCTCGAGGGACACCGGGGAGCTGTTTTTT
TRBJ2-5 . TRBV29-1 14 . CSVESGGRQETQYF TGCAGCGTTGAGTCCGGGGGGCGCCAAGAGACCCAGTACTTC
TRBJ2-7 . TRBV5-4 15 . CASSLGAGYSYEQYF TGTGCCAGCAGCTTGGGGGCGGGCTACTCCTACGAGCAGTACTTC
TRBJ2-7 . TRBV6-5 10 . CTSEYYEQYF TGTACCAGTGAATACTACGAGCAGTACTTC
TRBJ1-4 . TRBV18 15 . CASSPGGATNEKLFF TGTGCCAGCTCACCAGGCGGCGCAACTAATGAAAAACTGTTTTTT
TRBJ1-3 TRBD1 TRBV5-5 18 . CASSLAGGTGGLGNTIYF TGTGCCAGCAGCTTGGCCGGCGGAACAGGGGGTTTAGGAAACACCATATATTTT
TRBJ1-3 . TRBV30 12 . CAWSGNGNTIYF TGTGCCTGGAGTGGAAATGGAAACACCATATATTTT
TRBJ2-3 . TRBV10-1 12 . CASSERGDTQYF TGCGCCAGCAGTGAGAGGGGGGATACGCAGTATTTT
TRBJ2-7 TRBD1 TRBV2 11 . CASGTGYEQYF TGTGCCAGCGGGACAGGCTACGAGCAGTACTTC
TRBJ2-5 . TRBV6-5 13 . CASSSSPPETQYF TGTGCCAGCAGTTCCTCCCCTCCCGAGACCCAGTACTTC
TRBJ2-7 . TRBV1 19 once CTSSQDGAGQGITSYEQYF TGCACCAGCAGCCAAGATGGGGCGGGACAGGGGATTACCTCCTACGAGCAGTACTTC
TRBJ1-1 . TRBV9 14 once CASSSGGGGSEAFF TGTGCCAGCAGCTCAGGAGGGGGAGGATCCGAAGCTTTCTTT
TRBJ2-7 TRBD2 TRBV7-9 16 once CASSLPTSGGYREQYF TGTGCCAGCAGCCTCCCCACTAGCGGGGGGTATCGCGAGCAGTACTTC
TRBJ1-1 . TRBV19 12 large CASSIGQIEAFF TGTGCCAGTAGTATAGGACAGATTGAAGCTTTCTTT
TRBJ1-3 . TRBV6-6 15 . CASSYSRERGDTIYF TGTGCCAGCAGTTATTCGAGGGAAAGGGGGGACACCATATATTTT
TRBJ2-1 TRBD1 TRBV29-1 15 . CSGRDRVFSYNEQFF TGCAGCGGACGGGACAGGGTGTTCTCCTACAATGAGCAGTTCTTC
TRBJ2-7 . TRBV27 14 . CASSSGVGSYEQYF TGTGCCAGCAGTTCAGGGGTTGGTTCCTACGAGCAGTACTTC
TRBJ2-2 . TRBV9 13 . CASSVVDTGELFF TGTGCCAGCAGCGTGGTGGACACCGGGGAGCTGTTTTTT
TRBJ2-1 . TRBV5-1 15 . CASSLGGGGGNEQFF TGCGCCAGCAGCCTGGGAGGAGGGGGAGGAAATGAGCAGTTCTTC
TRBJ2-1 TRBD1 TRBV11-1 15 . CASSTWDREEHEQFF TGTGCCAGCAGCACCTGGGACAGGGAAGAACATGAGCAGTTCTTC
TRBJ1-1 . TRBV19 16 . CASSARDWGIYTEAFF TGTGCCAGTAGTGCCCGGGACTGGGGGATTTATACTGAAGCTTTCTTT
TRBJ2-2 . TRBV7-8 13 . CASSPTNTGELFF TGTGCCAGCTCACCGACGAACACCGGGGAGCTGTTTTTT
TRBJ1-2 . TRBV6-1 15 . CASSDGAGANYGYTF TGTGCCAGCAGTGATGGGGCAGGAGCTAACTATGGCTACACCTTC
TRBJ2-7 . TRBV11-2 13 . CASSSPESYEQYF TGTGCCAGCAGCTCCCCAGAGTCCTACGAGCAGTACTTC
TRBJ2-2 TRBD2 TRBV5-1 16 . CASSFSGGANTGELFF TGCGCCAGCAGCTTCAGCGGGGGGGCAAACACCGGGGAGCTGTTTTTT
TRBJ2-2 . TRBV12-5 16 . CASGLVGGTPTGELFF TGTGCTAGTGGTTTGGTAGGGGGGACACCTACCGGGGAGCTGTTTTTT
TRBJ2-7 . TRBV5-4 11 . CASSLTDEQYF TGTGCCAGCAGCTTGACGGACGAGCAGTACTTC
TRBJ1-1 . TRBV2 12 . CASRTFRAEAFF TGTGCCAGCAGGACTTTCCGGGCTGAAGCTTTCTTT
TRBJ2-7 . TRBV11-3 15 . CASSLSKGSSYEQYF TGTGCCAGCAGCTTAAGCAAAGGGAGCTCCTACGAGCAGTACTTC
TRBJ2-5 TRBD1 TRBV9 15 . CASSPGDRAGETQYF TGTGCCAGCAGCCCCGGGGACAGGGCTGGAGAGACCCAGTACTTC
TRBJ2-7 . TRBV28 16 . CASSLFDRYLPYEQYF TGTGCCAGCAGTTTATTCGACAGATACCTCCCCTACGAGCAGTACTTC
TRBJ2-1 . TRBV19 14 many CASSPSSIPNEQFF TGTGCCAGTAGTCCGTCGTCAATCCCCAATGAGCAGTTCTTC
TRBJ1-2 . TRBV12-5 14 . CASGLVWSYYGYTF TGTGCTAGTGGTTTGGTCTGGTCATACTATGGCTACACCTTC
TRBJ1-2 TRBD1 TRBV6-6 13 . CASSSDRDHGYTF TGTGCCAGCAGTTCGGACAGGGACCATGGCTACACCTTC
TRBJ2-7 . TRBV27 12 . CASSGTLYEQYF TGTGCCAGCTCCGGGACCCTCTACGAGCAGTACTTC
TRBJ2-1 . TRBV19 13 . CASSISVSNEQFF TGTGCCAGTAGCATTAGCGTATCCAATGAGCAGTTCTTC
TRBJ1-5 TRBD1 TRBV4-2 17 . CASSQQSQTGGNQPQHF TGTGCCAGCAGCCAACAAAGCCAGACAGGGGGCAATCAGCCCCAGCATTTT